The sequence of this TCR beta chain was determined in a study of blood T cell repertoires in COVID-19. Study background: The United States, Italy and Spain provided the acute and convalescent COVID-19 samples. Sample material is recorded as cDNA or gDNA derived from T cells, B-cell-depleted T cells, or PBMCs.

Per the authors' pipeline: Reference gene primer amplification in the assay estimated nucleated cell counts. Sequenced by immunoSEQ multiplex PCR; TCRdb stores in-frame clones only, minus some. V and J calls plus clone size are reproduced from that table; the DNA served to infer D and trimming. The sample has about 190,000 clones, roughly 84% seen once. This clone occurred once. Two negative PCRs, clearance, or symptom resolution were required of recovered Cohort 3 donors. V dropped 8 bases and J dropped 3; count of bases not matched to a gene: 3. Germline-derived CDR1 and CDR2 are MDHEN and SYDVKM. The CDR3 spans 12 residues.

V is TRBV28 and J is TRBJ1-2, with 7 bases aligning to TRBD1. This clonotype was sampled from a woman aged 25-40 years who had recovered from COVID-19. Sequenced input: PBMCs or T cells enriched from blood (not recorded which). The CDR3 region has the DNA TGTGCCAGCGAGGGGGCGGACTATGGCTACACCTTC. Translation: CASEGADYGYTF.